The clone carrying this T cell receptor (beta chain) occurred once. Its antigen is as yet unknown. The assay was immunoSEQ multiplex PCR, and TCRdb's table has in-frame clones only and misses some. The sample records approximately 49,000 clones, 85% being singletons. These data belong to a study of OX40 agonist ivuxolimab in advanced cancers. About the study: Patients' therapy was ivuxolimab, an antibody that acts as an agonist of OX40 (CD134). The study's findings and limits: The study observed clonal expansion of CD4+ and CD8+ blood T cells by week 6 at 0.1 to 3.0 mg/kg.

Peripheral blood came from all dose cohorts at three timepoints. Trimming took 1 base from V and 3 from J; bases not matched to a gene: 1. Germline values: CDR1 SGHTA, CDR2 FQGNSA. This CDR3 spans 15 amino acids. The material was CD4+ or CD8+ T cells sorted from blood, obtained in a trial of the OX40 agonist ivuxolimab. The chain joins TRBV7-2 to TRBJ2-1, with 9 nucleotides matching TRBD2. The TCR was taken from an adult with an advanced solid tumor such as melanoma, head and neck, liver or kidney cancer. The chain's CDR3 is CASSLVSGGYNEQFF. The CDR3 DNA reads as TGTGCCAGCAGCTTAGTTAGCGGGGGCTACAATGAGCAGTTCTTC.